This TCR beta chain was recorded in a study of blood T cell repertoires in COVID-19 (dated by TCRdb to the early 2020s). Regarding the research as a whole: The collaborator samples originated in the United States, Italy and Spain and spanned the acute and convalescent phases of COVID-19. The prospective study material was composed of cDNA or gDNA derived from T cells, B-cell-depleted T cells, or PBMCs. Subjects who had been exposed to COVID-19, were actively infected with it, or had recovered from it provided the deeply sampled blood TCRbeta repertoires that made up the dataset. A freely available public database, intended as a resource for researchers studying the immune response to SARS-CoV-2, is where the repertoires were released. Samples came from the ongoing ImmuneRACE study (first 160 participants) plus 1,254 subjects from 6 global collaborators. Nearly every sample came with metadata listing a de-identified subject ID, COVID-19 status, age in years and sex. Where HLA class I and class II types were available, the types were taken from metadata supplied by the sample provider, not from assay-based typing.

TCRbeta CDR3 regions were amplified from genomic DNA by means of the immunoSEQ Assay, a bias-controlled multiplex PCR. In the authors' own workflow: Within the assay, amplification of reference gene primers was used to estimate how many nucleated cells each sample contained. Sequence reads were collapsed and filtered to measure the absolute abundance of every unique TCRbeta CDR3 rearrangement. For each sample, productive Simpson clonality was calculated as the square root of Simpson's diversity index over productive rearrangements. The table comes from immuneACCESS by way of TCRdb, which keeps in-frame sequences with V and J called. Part of the clones is missing from these tables; in studies checked, under half for an unresolved V gene and the rest for unknown reasons. For V, J and clone size, that table is used; D and trimming come from the DNA. In this sample the table shows about 210,000 clones, over 75% of which occur a single time. Roughly 4.3% of the sample lies in the top ten.

Enrolling through a virtual design, the prospective study's participants ranged in age from about 18 to 89 years and lived across roughly 23 United States geographic areas. Cohort assignment in the prospective study relied on participant-reported clinical history from a screening survey and a study questionnaire. Mobile phlebotomists in the prospective study collected whole blood, serum and a nasopharyngeal or oropharyngeal swab from every participant. Over a roughly two-month period, participants in the prospective study had the option of providing additional blood draws and questionnaires. Before DNA extraction, prospective study blood samples were shipped either frozen or at room temperature. Overall study outcomes, separate from this receptor: The amount of clinical and demographic metadata varied by source and participant and was provided uncurated.

Regarding this clone: Its cognate antigen has yet to be identified. Base quality data are lacking; no much larger clone is found one base away.

The CDR3 numbers 13 residues from cysteine through phenylalanine. Only CDR3 DNA remains: 39 bases, in frame from the first base. CDR1 and CDR2 (SEHNR, FQNEAQ) derive from the germline V gene (reference sequence). V sheds 5 bases and J sheds 2 bases, leaving 9 bases between their ends. Sequencing used PBMCs or T cells enriched from blood (not recorded which). The clonotype comes from a man younger than 40 with acute COVID-19. This chain joins TRBV7-9 to TRBJ1-2, and possibly TRBD1, on 6 matching bases. The sequenced DNA: TGTGCCAGCAGCACCAGGGGAAACTATGGCTACACCTTC. It translates as CASSTRGNYGYTF. This CDR3, with the reference TRBV7-9 and TRBJ1-2 proteins standing in past its ends, gives the full variable domain DTGVSQNPRHKITKRGQNVTFRCDPISEHNRLYWYRQTLGQGPEFLTYFQNEAQLEKSRLLSDRFSAERPKGSFSTLEIQRTEQGDSAMYLCASSTRGNYGYTFGSGTRLTVV.